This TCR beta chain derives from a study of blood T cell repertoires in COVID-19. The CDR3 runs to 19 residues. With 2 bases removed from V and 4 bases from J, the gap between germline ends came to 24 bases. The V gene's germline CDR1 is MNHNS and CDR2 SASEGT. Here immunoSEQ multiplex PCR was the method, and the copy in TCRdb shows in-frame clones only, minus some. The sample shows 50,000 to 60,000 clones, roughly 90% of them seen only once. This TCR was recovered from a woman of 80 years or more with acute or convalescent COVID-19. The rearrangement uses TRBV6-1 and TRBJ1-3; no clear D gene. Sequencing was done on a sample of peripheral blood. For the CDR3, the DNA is TGTGCCAGCAGTGAAAATGCACCGCCGCTGGTTACGGGGGGAAACACCATATATTTT. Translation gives CASSENAPPLVTGGNTIYF.